The 22 T cell receptor beta chains below all came from one sample that was sequenced in a study of T cells expressing NK-cell markers. TCRdb re-called the 5' RACE reads and gives one entry per CDR3 protein, without DNA. Its listing shows about 460,000 distinct CDR3 sequences. Sequencing used blood T cells: a sorted CD56 or NKG2C T cell subset, CD4+ or CD8+ T cells, or bulk PBMC T cells (not recorded which). Source of these receptors: a woman aged 50 to 65 in good health.

The CDR3 is CAISGQGYSPLHF. The rearrangement uses TRBV10-3 and TRBJ1-6; the D call of TRBD1 rests on TCRdb alone, since no DNA is present to check it. Germline assignment: CDR1 ENHRY and CDR2 SYGVKD. The CDR3 length is 13 residues.

The chain joins TRBV5-1 to TRBJ2-5; with no DNA, the TCRdb D assignment of TRBD1 cannot be verified. CDR1 and CDR2 (germline): SGHRS, YFSETQ. The CDR3 sequence is 15 residues long. The CDR3 reads CASSLKGGAQETQYF.

The CDR3 spells CASSLVWFSGRTDTQYF. The chain couples TRBV11-2 to TRBJ2-3; TCRdb's D call, TRBD2, is unchecked because there is no DNA. Germline CDR1 reads SGHAT; CDR2 reads FQNNGV. This CDR3 has 17 residues.

The chain combines TRBV14 with TRBJ1-2. Germline-derived CDR1 and CDR2 are SGHDN and FVKESK. This CDR3 has 16 residues. CDR3 region: CASSGGEGKRGYGYTF. The variable domain in full, with the rest retrieved from reference TRBV14 and TRBJ1-2, is EAGVTQFPSHSVIEKGQTVTLRCDPISGHDNLYWYRRVMGKEIKFLLHFVKESKQDESGMPNNRFLAERTGGTYSTLKVQPAELEDSGVYFCASSGGEGKRGYGYTFGSGTRLTVV.

The chain is built from TRBV20-1 and TRBJ2-3; the D gene TCRdb calls, TRBD1, cannot be checked with no DNA. This CDR3 is 12 amino acids long. Germline lookup yields CDR1 DFQATT and CDR2 SNEGSKA (reference sequence). CDR3 residues: CSARGGLDTQYF.

The chain uses TRBV12-5 and TRBJ1-1; TCRdb designates TRBD1, a call that cannot be tested without DNA. The germline gives CDR1 LGHNT, CDR2 FRNRAP. The CDR3 has 13 residues. The CDR3 loop reads CASGLDTGLEAFF.

The CDR3 loop reads CASSLNRIGVGNEQFF. The chain carries TRBV18 and TRBJ2-1. Germline-derived CDR1 and CDR2 are KGHSH and LQKENI. The CDR3 is 16 amino acids.

The rearrangement joins TRBV4-1 to TRBJ1-3; TCRdb picks TRBD1, but there is no DNA to check that call. The CDR3 totals 17 residues. CDR1 is MGHRA, CDR2 YSYEKL, per germline. CDR3 protein: CASSQGRGTRLGNTIYF.

The CDR3 region is CASSQALTTDQFF. The gene calls are TRBV14 and TRBJ2-1. Germline CDR1 SGHDN, CDR2 FVKESK. The CDR3 loop spans 13 amino acids.

V usage is TRBV7-6 and J usage is TRBJ2-5; the D call from TCRdb, TRBD2, cannot be confirmed without DNA. Germline CDR1 and CDR2: SGHVS and FNYEAQ. The length of the CDR3 is 16 residues. The CDR3 is CASSLGSAGPSETQYF.

The J gene is TRBJ2-2, the V gene TRBV21-1; checking the TCRdb D call of TRBD1 is not possible without DNA. TRBV21-1 is termed a pseudogene. The length of the CDR3 is 18 residues. This CDR3 is CASSKPAPQGPYTGELFF.

This chain uses TRBV12-5 with TRBJ2-1; TCRdb reports TRBD1, a call that lacks DNA to check it against. Germline values: CDR1 LGHNT, CDR2 FRNRAP. The CDR3 loop spans 15 amino acids. CDR3 amino acids: CASGLDGLPGGEQFF.

CDR3 in amino acids: CASRGPTGPSYEQYF. V gene TRBV2 combines with J gene TRBJ2-7; TCRdb picks TRBD1, but there is no DNA to check that call. Germline-derived CDR1 and CDR2 are SNHLY and FYNNEI. This CDR3 spans 15 amino acids.

The V call is TRBV12-3 or TRBV12-4, the J call TRBJ2-7; TCRdb names TRBD2, which stays unverified in the absence of DNA. CDR3 length: 13 residues. Here the CDR3 reads CASSPRAQGEQYF.

The rearrangement uses TRBV5-1 and TRBJ1-1. This CDR3 is 11 amino acids long. CDR1 and CDR2 (germline): SGHRS, YFSETQ. CDR3 amino acids: CASSKGTEAFF. Full variable domain (remainder filled in from reference TRBV5-1 and TRBJ1-1): KAGVTQTPRYLIKTRGQQVTLSCSPISGHRSVSWYQQTPGQGLQFLFEYFSETQRNKGNFPGRFSGRQFSNSRSEMNVSTLELGDSALYLCASSKGTEAFFGQGTRLTVV.

V is TRBV20-1 and J is TRBJ2-1. This CDR3 has 12 amino acids. Germline CDR1 DFQATT, CDR2 SNEGSKA (reference sequence). CDR3 sequence reads: CSAENPDNEQFF.

The J gene is TRBJ1-5, the V gene TRBV21-1; TCRdb's assignment of TRBD1 cannot be checked, as there is no DNA. TRBV21-1 is termed a pseudogene. The CDR3 has 15 amino acids. The chain's CDR3 is CASSKVVRGGQPQHF.

This chain joins TRBV9 and TRBJ2-1; TCRdb reports TRBD2, a call that lacks DNA to check it against. In germline, CDR1 is SGDLS, CDR2 YYNGEE. This CDR3 is 18 amino acids long. The CDR3 loop reads CASSVGGPLAADFNEQFF.

This chain uses TRBV3-1 with TRBJ2-3; no DNA is available, so the TRBD1 call from TCRdb remains unchecked. This CDR3 is built from 16 residues. Germline V gives CDR1 LGHDT, CDR2 YNNKEL (reference sequence). This CDR3 reads CASSQGGNRRTDTQYF.

The chain joins TRBV7-9 to TRBJ2-5; TCRdb's D call of TRBD2 is untestable without DNA. The CDR3 is made up of 13 amino acids. Germline assignment: CDR1 SEHNR and CDR2 FQNEAQ (reference sequence). The CDR3 loop is CASSSSGVETQYF.

The chain links TRBV5-1 to TRBJ1-2; as DNA is missing, the TRBD1 call by TCRdb cannot be tested. The germline V gene has CDR1 SGHRS and CDR2 YFSETQ. The CDR3 length is 14 residues. CDR3 sequence: CASSSLGQEYGYTF. Variable domain in full (rest from reference TRBV5-1 and TRBJ1-2): KAGVTQTPRYLIKTRGQQVTLSCSPISGHRSVSWYQQTPGQGLQFLFEYFSETQRNKGNFPGRFSGRQFSNSRSEMNVSTLELGDSALYLCASSSLGQEYGYTFGSGTRLTVV.

The CDR3 sequence is CASSLQGVRGDTEAFF. The chain combines TRBV7-9 with TRBJ1-1; the TCRdb call, TRBD1, lacks DNA for checking. CDR3 length: 16 amino acids. Germline CDR1 and CDR2: SEHNR and FQNEAQ (reference sequence).